A single sample is the source of the 2 T cell receptor beta chains below, sequenced in a study of blood T cell repertoires in COVID-19. The table came from immunoSEQ multiplex PCR; TCRdb's copy has only in-frame clones and leaves some out. Counted here are roughly 260,000 clones, about 89% occurring once; the ten biggest clones make up about 2.5%. Specimen: peripheral blood. Receptors originate from a woman between 45 and 65 years old with acute or convalescent COVID-19.

V is TRBV28 and J is TRBJ2-5, with D hard to call. Germline V gives CDR1 MDHEN, CDR2 SYDVKM. V was shortened by 6 bases and J by 2 bases, with 10 bases between the two germline ends. The CDR3 totals 13 residues. Here the CDR3 DNA reads TGTGCCAGCAGCCCACAGAATCAAGAGACCCAGTACTTC. It yields the protein CASSPQNQETQYF.

This chain links TRBV5-5 with TRBJ2-3, with 9 bases fitting TRBD1. Germline trimming cut 4 bases from V and 6 bases from J; bases unmatched to any gene: 6. The CDR3 extends over 14 amino acids. Germline loops: CDR1 SGHKS, CDR2 YYEKEE (reference sequence). CDR3 bases: TGTGCCAGCAGCCCTCCCGGGACAGGGGATACGCAGTATTTT. Translation gives CASSPPGTGDTQYF. Full variable domain (outside the CDR3, taken from reference TRBV5-5 and TRBJ2-3): DAGVTQSPTHLIKTRGQQVTLRCSPISGHKSVSWYQQVLGQGPQFIFQYYEKEERGRGNFPDRFSARQFPNYSSELNVNALLLGDSALYLCASSPPGTGDTQYFGPGTRLTVL.